This note documents a single TCR beta chain sequence. Its specificity is not known. This sample was included in a study of regulatory T cells in long-lasting Graves disease. General study findings and limits: It was in persistent disease that TRBV28, TRBJ1-2 and TRBJ2-5 were favored.

V lost 4 bases and J lost 5, with 11 bases in between. CDR1 and CDR2 (germline): KGHSH, LQKENI. The CDR3 runs 14 residues. Building the TCR beta libraries relied on iRepertoire HTBI primers, and CDR3 regions underwent Arm-PCR. TCRdb reprocessed the multiplex PCR reads via MiXCR and lists one record per CDR3 protein. The data contain 350,000 to 550,000 distinct CDR3 sequences, 11% to 15% of them singletons. Time point denoted: newly diagnosed GD, antithyroid drugs for less than 3 months. Generation of the TCR library employed RNA extracted from PBMCs. This sample also belongs to another study, concerning T cells in Graves' hyperthyroidism and ophthalmopathy.

The V and J genes are TRBV18 and TRBJ2-2; D is unresolved. The input for sequencing was peripheral blood mononuclear cells (PBMCs), taken at new diagnosis, from a patient treated with antithyroid drugs. The clonotype comes from a woman aged 50 to 65 with Graves disease. The CDR3 region is CASSLTVATGELFF. CDR3 sequence (DNA): TGTGCCAGCTCACTTACCGTGGCGACCGGGGAGCTGTTTTTT.